These 8 T cell receptor beta chains were all obtained from the same sample, sequenced in a study of radiotherapy plus CTLA-4 blockade in lung cancer. The protocol was immunoSEQ multiplex PCR, while the TCRdb copy is restricted to in-frame clones and leaves out a portion. This table holds roughly 66,000 clones, around four fifths found once. Source: peripheral blood, taken from a patient treated with radiotherapy plus ipilimumab. The receptors originated from a human donor with non-small cell lung cancer who had a partial response to radiotherapy plus ipilimumab.

V and J are TRBV19 and TRBJ2-1; 7 nucleotides align to TRBD1. After removal of 7 bases from V and 4 bases from J, the junction contained 1 base not matched to a gene. Looked up from germline, CDR1 is LNHDA and CDR2 is SQIVND (reference sequence). The CDR3 runs to 12 residues. CDR3 bases: TGTGCCAGTAAGGGGGCGTACAATGAGCAGTTCTTC. It codes for CASKGAYNEQFF.

The chain employs TRBV4-1 and TRBJ2-3, with D unresolved. Germline CDR1 MGHRA, CDR2 YSYEKL. This CDR3 has 15 residues. V was shortened by 0 bases and J by 1 base, with 8 bases between the two germline ends. Here the CDR3 DNA reads TGCGCCAGCAGCCAAGAGACCAGCGGCACAGATACGCAGTATTTT. This translates into CASSQETSGTDTQYF.

The gene calls are TRBV7-2 and TRBJ1-2, with D possibly TRBD1 on 6 matching bases. Trimming shortened V by 5 bases and J by 0 bases, and 16 bases separated the two germline ends. The CDR3 loop spans 16 amino acids. The germline V gene encodes CDR1 SGHTA and CDR2 FQGNSA. CDR3 DNA sequence: TGTGCCAGCAGCACTAGACAGGTGTTAGCTAACTATGGCTACACCTTC. Encoded protein: CASSTRQVLANYGYTF.

The chain employs TRBV7-9 and TRBJ2-5, with 8 positions matching TRBD1. The germline gives CDR1 SEHNR, CDR2 FQNEAQ (reference sequence). This CDR3 has 15 residues. V lost 5 bases, J lost 6 bases, and 11 bases stayed unmatched. The CDR3 region has the DNA TGTGCCAGCAGCGAAGGTTCAGGGGGCAGGCAGACCCAGTACTTC. Translated: CASSEGSGGRQTQYF.

This clone has more than one count but fewer than ten. The J gene is TRBJ1-1, the V gene TRBV15; 7 bases agree with TRBD1. The germline gives CDR1 LNHNV, CDR2 YYDKDF (reference sequence). The J segment lost 0 bases and the V segment lost 5 bases, leaving 6 bases of the junction unmatched. The CDR3 is made up of 15 amino acids. In nucleotides, the CDR3 is TGTGCCACCAGCTGGGACAGACCCATGAACACTGAAGCTTTCTTT. Its translation: CATSWDRPMNTEAFF.

This clone occurred once. The CDR3 DNA reads as TGTGCCAGCAGCTTAGCCCGACTAGCGGGCACAGATACGCAGTATTTT. Amino acids: CASSLARLAGTDTQYF. V usage is TRBV11-2 and J usage is TRBJ2-3, with TRBD2 identical over 9 bases. Germline CDR1 is SGHAT and CDR2 is FQNNGV. The CDR3 loop spans 16 amino acids. V was clipped by 1 base and J by 1 base; unmatched bases: 3.

The rearrangement links TRBV6-1 to TRBJ2-7; the D gene is possibly TRBD2 (6 bases). The CDR3 has 15 amino acids. The V gene lost 10 bases and the J gene lost 2 bases, with 21 bases spanning the gap. Germline values: CDR1 MNHNS, CDR2 SASEGT. CDR3 sequence (DNA): TGTGCCATCTCTAGCTCGGGAGCCCCCGCCTACGAGCAGTACTTC. This encodes CAISSSGAPAYEQYF.

The chain is built from TRBV6-5 and TRBJ2-5; 7 positions match TRBD2. This CDR3 region has 14 residues. The germline V gene encodes CDR1 MNHEY and CDR2 SVGAGI. The V gene end was trimmed by 8 bases and the J gene end by 7 bases; junction bases not matched to a gene: 13. The CDR3 reads CASGESGIVGTQYF. CDR3 DNA: TGTGCCAGCGGGGAAAGCGGGATTGTGGGGACCCAGTACTTC.